The source of this TCR beta chain is a study of cytomegalovirus exposure and HLA in healthy donors. Of note for this clone: Mismatch with germline at one junction end may stem from a read error.

The PCR contained 60 Vbeta and 13 Jbeta primers. Sequencing used immunoSEQ multiplex PCR; TCRdb keeps in-frame clones, though not all of them. This sample carries over 150,000 clones, 65% to 70% of them seen once, and the ten largest clones take 3.5% to 5%. CDR3 length: 13 amino acids. Germline loops: CDR1 SEHNR, CDR2 FQNEAQ (reference sequence). Sequencing input: PBMCs. This chain joins TRBV7-9 and TRBJ2-7, with D tentatively TRBD1 (6 bases). The sequence was obtained from a woman aged 18-30 years in good health and CMV-seropositive. The CDR3 sequence: CSSSLGTGSEQYF. For the CDR3, the DNA is TGTTCCAGCAGCTTAGGCACAGGGTCCGAGCAGTACTTC.